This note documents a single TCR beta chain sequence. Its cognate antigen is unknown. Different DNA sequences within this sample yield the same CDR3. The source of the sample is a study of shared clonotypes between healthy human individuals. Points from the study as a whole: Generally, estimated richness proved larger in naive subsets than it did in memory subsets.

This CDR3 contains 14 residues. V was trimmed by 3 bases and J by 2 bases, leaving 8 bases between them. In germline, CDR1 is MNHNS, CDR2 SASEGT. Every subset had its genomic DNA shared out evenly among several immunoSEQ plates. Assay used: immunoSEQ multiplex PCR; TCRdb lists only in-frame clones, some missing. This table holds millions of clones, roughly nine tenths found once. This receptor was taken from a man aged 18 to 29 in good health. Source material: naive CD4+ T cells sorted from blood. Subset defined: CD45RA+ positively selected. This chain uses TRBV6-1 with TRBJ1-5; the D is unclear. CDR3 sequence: CASSESWGNQPQHF. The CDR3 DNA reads TGTGCCAGCAGTGAGTCGTGGGGCAATCAGCCCCAGCATTTT.